Below, 15 T cell receptor beta chains from the same sample are listed, as sequenced in a study of blood T cell repertoires in COVID-19. Repertoires were generated with immunoSEQ multiplex PCR, while TCRdb's copy carries only in-frame clones and drops some. This table holds fewer than 85,000 clones, 87% found once. Sequencing was performed on peripheral blood. These receptors were taken from a man aged 55 to 70 with acute or convalescent COVID-19.

This rearrangement joins TRBV7-6 to TRBJ1-2; tentatively, D is TRBD1 (5 bases). Germline values: CDR1 SGHVS, CDR2 FNYEAQ. V gave up 3 bases and J gave up 8 bases, with 22 bases separating them. This CDR3 has 16 residues. The CDR3 sequence: CASSFSTAGGFDGYTF. The CDR3 bases are TGTGCCAGCAGCTTTTCGACAGCTGGCGGATTTGACGGCTACACCTTC.

This chain links TRBV5-1 with TRBJ2-7; a possible D gene is TRBD2 (7 bases). Germline V gene data show CDR1 as SGHRS and CDR2 as YFSETQ. CDR3 length equals 14 residues. Trimming removed 0 bases from V and 5 bases from J, with 12 bases in between. The CDR3 is CASSLGGGADEQYF. CDR3 bases: TGCGCCAGCAGCTTGGGTGGGGGGGCGGACGAGCAGTACTTC.

This clone occurred once. The chain recombines TRBV7-2 with TRBJ1-2, with 10 bases matching TRBD1. The CDR3 length is 16 residues. Looked up from germline, CDR1 is SGHTA and CDR2 is FQGNSA. V dropped 5 bases and J dropped 7; count of bases not matched to a gene: 13. CDR3 in DNA: TGTGCCAGCAGCGCGTCCCCGACAGGGGGCGGGAGTGGCTACACCTTC. Translation: CASSASPTGGGSGYTF.

The V and J genes are TRBV6-4 and TRBJ1-1; 8 bases are a match to TRBD1. Trimming took 3 bases from V and 3 from J; bases not matched to a gene: 9. Germline values: CDR1 MRHNA, CDR2 SNTAGT. There are 16 residues in the CDR3. In DNA form, the CDR3 reads TGTGCCAGCAGTGAGGTGTCCCAGGGGGCTTACACTGAAGCTTTCTTT. Translation gives CASSEVSQGAYTEAFF.

The rearrangement uses TRBV6-5 and TRBJ1-4, with D uncertain. CDR1 and CDR2 (germline): MNHEY, SVGAGI. The CDR3 length is 14 residues. V was clipped by 6 bases and J by 7 bases, with 15 bases between them. The chain's CDR3 is CASRETELSEKLFF. The CDR3 nucleotides read TGTGCCAGCAGGGAGACTGAACTAAGTGAAAAACTGTTTTTT.

This rearrangement joins TRBV19 to TRBJ2-7, with TRBD1 identical over 12 bases. Germline CDR1 LNHDA, CDR2 SQIVND (reference sequence). V was pared by 6 bases and J by 7 bases, with 16 bases of the junction left unmatched. The CDR3 runs to 17 residues. The CDR3 DNA follows: TGTGCCAGTAGATCCGCTCGCCCGGGACAGGGGGCGGGGGAGCAGTACTTC. Amino acid sequence: CASRSARPGQGAGEQYF.

This sequence joins TRBV20-1 and TRBJ1-1; maybe TRBD1 (6 bases). Trimming pared 5 bases from V and 8 bases from J, leaving 12 bases between. Per the germline V gene, CDR1 is DFQATT and CDR2 is SNEGSKA (reference sequence). CDR3 length: 11 amino acids. The CDR3 is CSALGGAEAFF. CDR3 DNA sequence: TGCAGTGCTTTGGGGGGGGCAGAAGCTTTCTTT.

The V and J genes are TRBV29-1 and TRBJ2-1; 11 nucleotides line up with TRBD2. Trimming cost V 6 bases and J 5 bases; bases outside gene matches: 9. This CDR3 region has 15 residues. The germline V gene encodes CDR1 SQVTM and CDR2 ANQGSEA. The CDR3 DNA sequence: TGCAGCGTCGAATTAGCGGGGGGGCAGAACAATGAGCAGTTCTTC. Its translation: CSVELAGGQNNEQFF.

This rearrangement joins TRBV11-2 to TRBJ1-2, with TRBD1 matching over 9 bases. Trimming removed 2 bases from V and 4 bases from J; junction bases left unmatched: 14. CDR1 and CDR2 from the germline V gene are SGHAT and FQNNGV. The CDR3 spans 18 residues. The CDR3 is CASSLITGGHIVGYGYTF. For the CDR3, the DNA is TGTGCCAGCAGCTTAATTACAGGGGGCCACATCGTAGGCTATGGCTACACCTTC.

This clone showed up just a few times. The chain recombines TRBV3-1 (or the pseudogene TRBV3-2) with TRBJ1-2, with TRBD1 matching 9 bases. Trimming cost V 4 bases and J 5 bases; bases outside gene matches: 5. Germline V CDR1 and CDR2: LGHDT, YNNKEL (reference sequence). The CDR3 extends over 14 amino acids. This chain's CDR3 is CASSPSGTGYGYTF. Here the CDR3 DNA reads TGTGCCAGCAGCCCTTCAGGGACAGGGTATGGCTACACCTTC.

The chain has TRBV30 and TRBJ2-7, with 10 bases matching TRBD2. This CDR3 spans 17 amino acids. Trimming removed 2 bases from V and 6 bases from J; junction bases left unmatched: 16. CDR1 GTSNPN and CDR2 SVGIG come from the germline V gene (reference sequence). CDR3 nucleotides: TGTGCCTGGAGTCCCCTTCCCGGGCTAGCGGGGGTCTCCGAGCAGTACTTC. It specifies CAWSPLPGLAGVSEQYF.

The V gene is TRBV12-3 or TRBV12-4, the J gene TRBJ1-2, with D hard to call. The CDR3 consists of 11 residues. V lost 8 bases to trimming and J lost 1 base, with 5 bases between them. CDR3 protein: CASVSNYGYTF. CDR3 DNA: TGTGCCAGCGTTAGTAACTATGGCTACACCTTC.

The J gene is TRBJ2-7, the V gene TRBV7-2; 8 bases fit TRBD2. The CDR3 extends over 13 amino acids. Trimming at V came to 4 bases and at J to 4 bases, leaving 3 bases not matched to a gene. CDR1 is SGHTA, CDR2 FQGNSA, per germline. The CDR3 is CASSSRGGYEQYF. CDR3 nucleotides: TGTGCCAGCAGCTCCCGGGGGGGATACGAGCAGTACTTC.

The chain has TRBV2 and TRBJ2-7, with 8 positions matching TRBD1. The CDR3 extends over 15 amino acids. Looked up from germline, CDR1 is SNHLY and CDR2 is FYNNEI. With 5 bases clipped from V and 3 bases from J, the junction kept 9 bases outside the gene matches. The CDR3 spells CASSTPRDRFYEQYF. The CDR3 nucleotides read TGTGCCAGCAGTACTCCTCGGGACAGGTTCTACGAGCAGTACTTC. The entire variable domain, with the rest obtained from reference TRBV2 and TRBJ2-7, is as follows: EPEVTQTPSHQVTQMGQEVILRCVPISNHLYFYWYRQILGQKVEFLVSFYNNEISEKSEIFDDQFSVERPDGSNFTLKIRSTKLEDSAMYFCASSTPRDRFYEQYFGPGTRLTVT.

The chain combines TRBV6-2 or TRBV6-3 with TRBJ1-1; no clear D gene. Between the trimmed V and J ends, which lost 5 bases and 0 bases, there was a span of 13 bases. The CDR3 loop spans 15 amino acids. Germline lookup yields CDR1 MNHEY and CDR2 SVGEGT. CDR3 DNA: TGTGCCAGCAGTCCCCATGAGGCTATGAACACTGAAGCTTTCTTT. It encodes CASSPHEAMNTEAFF.